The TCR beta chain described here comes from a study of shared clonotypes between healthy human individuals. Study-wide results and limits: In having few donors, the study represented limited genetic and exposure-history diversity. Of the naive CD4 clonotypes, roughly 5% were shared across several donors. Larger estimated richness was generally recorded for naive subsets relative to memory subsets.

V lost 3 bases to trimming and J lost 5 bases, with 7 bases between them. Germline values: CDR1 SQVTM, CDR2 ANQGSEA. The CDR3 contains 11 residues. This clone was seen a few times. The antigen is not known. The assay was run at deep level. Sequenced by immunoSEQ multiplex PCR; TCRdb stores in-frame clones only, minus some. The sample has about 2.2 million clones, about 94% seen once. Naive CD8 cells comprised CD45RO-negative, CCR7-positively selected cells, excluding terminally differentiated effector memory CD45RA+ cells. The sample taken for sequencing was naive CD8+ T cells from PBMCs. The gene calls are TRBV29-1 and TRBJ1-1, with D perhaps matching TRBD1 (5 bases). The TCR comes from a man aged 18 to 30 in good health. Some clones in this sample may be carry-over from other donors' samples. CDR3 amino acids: CSVDWGTEAFF. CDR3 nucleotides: TGCAGCGTTGATTGGGGGACTGAAGCTTTCTTT.